These 26 T cell receptor beta chains share one sample of origin, sequenced in a study of blood T cell repertoires in COVID-19 (TCRdb year 2020). Libraries came from the immunoSEQ multiplex PCR assay. In TCRdb, the immuneACCESS table is reduced to in-frame sequences with V and J assigned. These tables do not hold every clone; where another copy was compared, an unresolved V gene accounts for under half, and the others remain unexplained. The sample yields tens of thousands of clones; around 84% were counted once. Of the sample, 13% is held by the ten largest clones. Sample: peripheral blood. The source is a woman between 65 and 79 years old in a cohort sampled during active COVID-19.

The genes are TRBV3-1 (or the pseudogene TRBV3-2) and TRBJ2-1, with TRBD2 matching 11 bases. V lost 3 bases and J lost 6; bases outside the gene matches: 1. This CDR3 comprises 14 residues. Germline loops: CDR1 LGHDT, CDR2 YNNKEL (reference sequence). CDR3 bases: TGTGCCAGCAGCCACCTAGCGGGAGGCAATGAGCAGTTCTTC. It is translated as CASSHLAGGNEQFF.

This sequence joins TRBV7-7 and TRBJ2-2; 9 bases line up with TRBD2. V dropped 1 base and J dropped 7; count of bases not matched to a gene: 13. The CDR3 runs to 18 residues. Germline CDR1 and CDR2: SSHAT and FNYEAQ (reference sequence). CDR3 loop: CASSLVPGVAGVRGELFF. The CDR3, as DNA: TGTGCCAGCAGCTTAGTTCCCGGGGTAGCGGGAGTTCGCGGGGAGCTGTTTTTT.

This chain links TRBV6-6 with TRBJ1-3, with 7 bases identical to TRBD1. The germline V gene has CDR1 MNHNY and CDR2 SVGAGI (reference sequence). V trimming: 4 bases; J trimming: 4 bases; junction bases outside the gene matches: 7. This CDR3 is 15 amino acids long. CDR3 coding DNA: TGTGCCAGCAGTTCCACACAGGGGTGGGGAAACACCATATATTTT. This codes for CASSSTQGWGNTIYF.

The chain links TRBV2 to TRBJ2-7; D possibly corresponds to TRBD1 (7 bases). Germline V lookup: CDR1 SNHLY, CDR2 FYNNEI. This CDR3 spans 13 amino acids. Trimming took off 7 bases at V and 5 bases at J, with 15 bases between the two ends. The CDR3 nucleotides are TGTGCCAGCACCGAGGACAGGAGGGACGAGCAGTACTTC. Protein product: CASTEDRRDEQYF.

CDR3 sequence (DNA): TGTGCCAGCTCGGGACAGGAGGTTTCTGAAGCTTTCTTT. Translation: CASSGQEVSEAFF. The rearrangement links TRBV19 to TRBJ1-1, with 8 nucleotides matching TRBD1. V lost 9 bases and J lost 6; bases outside the gene matches: 9. Germline CDR1 and CDR2: LNHDA and SQIVND (reference sequence). The CDR3 is 13 residues long.

J is TRBJ2-3 and V is TRBV9, with 8 bases matching TRBD2. Trimming cost V 4 bases and J 5 bases; bases outside gene matches: 12. From germline, CDR1 is SGDLS and CDR2 YYNGEE. The CDR3 runs 16 residues. This chain's CDR3 is CASSRSPGLGIDTQYF. Here the CDR3 DNA reads TGTGCCAGCAGCCGATCCCCGGGACTAGGCATAGATACGCAGTATTTT.

In this sample, this clone turned up once. The V call is TRBV27, the J call TRBJ1-1, with 9 bases identical to TRBD1. Trimming cost V 3 bases and J 1 base; bases outside gene matches: 6. The length of the CDR3 is 16 residues. Germline lookup yields CDR1 MNHEY and CDR2 SMNVEV (reference sequence). CDR3 nucleotides: TGTGCCAGCAGTTTCCTGGGACAGGGATGGAACACTGAAGCTTTCTTT. It codes for CASSFLGQGWNTEAFF.

V usage is TRBV27 and J usage is TRBJ2-1; 11 bases are a match to TRBD2. J lost 6 bases, V lost 5 bases, and 12 bases had no gene match. The CDR3 covers 17 residues. Germline CDR1 MNHEY, CDR2 SMNVEV (reference sequence). CDR3 in amino acids: CASSPQPGLADFNEQFF. CDR3 bases: TGTGCCAGCAGTCCACAACCGGGACTAGCGGACTTCAATGAGCAGTTCTTC.

The chain has TRBV29-1 and TRBJ1-3, with 9 bases fitting TRBD1. The CDR3 totals 15 residues. The V gene end was trimmed by 5 bases and the J gene end by 2 bases; junction bases not matched to a gene: 7. CDR1 is SQVTM and CDR2 is ANQGSEA in the germline V gene. The CDR3 DNA reads as TGCAGCGTTTCGACAGGGGGGCTTGCTGGAAACACCATATATTTT. Its protein is CSVSTGGLAGNTIYF. The variable domain in full, with the rest retrieved from reference TRBV29-1 and TRBJ1-3, is SAVISQKPSRDICQRGTSLTIQCQVDSQVTMMFWYRQQPGQSLTLIATANQGSEATYESGFVIDKFPISRPNLTFSTLTVSNMSPEDSSIYLCSVSTGGLAGNTIYFGEGSWLTVV.

V and J are TRBV7-9 and TRBJ1-2, with TRBD1 matching over 8 bases. The junction had 2 bases not matched to a gene; V was cut back by 1 base and J by 1 base. The CDR3 is 15 residues long. From germline, CDR1 is SEHNR and CDR2 FQNEAQ (reference sequence). The CDR3 here is CASSLETGVNYGYTF. CDR3 DNA: TGTGCCAGCAGCTTAGAGACAGGGGTTAACTATGGCTACACCTTC.

In nucleotides, the CDR3 is TGTGCCAGCAGTGGAGGGATATTCCACACCGGGGAGCTGTTTTTT. Amino acids: CASSGGIFHTGELFF. The chain combines TRBV6-2 or TRBV6-3 with TRBJ2-2; D may be TRBD2 (6 bases). The germline V gene encodes CDR1 MNHEY and CDR2 SVGEGT. The CDR3 is made up of 15 amino acids. V lost 5 bases and J lost 3, with 13 bases in between.

The V gene is TRBV11-2, the J gene TRBJ2-2; 9 bases are shared with TRBD2. The germline CDR1 and CDR2 sequences are SGHAT and FQNNGV. CDR3 length equals 18 residues. V shed 3 bases and J 0 bases; nucleotides not matched to a gene: 8. The CDR3 nucleotides read TGTGCCAGCAGCTTGACGGGACTAGCCAGTTCGAACACCGGGGAGCTGTTTTTT. This translates into CASSLTGLASSNTGELFF.

The chain carries TRBV29-1 and TRBJ1-1, with D tentatively TRBD1 (5 bases). The CDR3 extends over 14 amino acids. The germline V gene encodes CDR1 SQVTM and CDR2 ANQGSEA. Trimming shortened V by 7 bases and J by 1 base, and 16 bases separated the two germline ends. CDR3 sequence: CSAQGDTPNTEAFF. In DNA, the CDR3 is TGCAGCGCCCAAGGGGATACACCGAACACTGAAGCTTTCTTT.

The V gene is TRBV6-2 or TRBV6-3, the J gene TRBJ2-7, with TRBD2 matching 7 bases. V lost 5 bases to trimming and J lost 10 bases; unmatched junction nucleotides: 14. Germline CDR1 reads MNHEY; CDR2 reads SVGEGT. The CDR3 loop spans 14 amino acids. CDR3 loop: CASSLAGGSLDQYF. The DNA of the CDR3 is TGTGCCAGCAGTCTGGCGGGCGGGAGCCTCGATCAGTACTTC.

The chain is built from TRBV28 and TRBJ1-1; TRBD1 matches 7 bases. Germline V gene sequence: CDR1 MDHEN, CDR2 SYDVKM. V shed 7 bases, J shed 0 bases, and the junction held 8 bases outside the gene matches. This CDR3 region has 15 residues. This chain's CDR3 is CASILGGAMNTEAFF. The CDR3 bases are TGTGCCAGCATCTTAGGGGGCGCGATGAACACTGAAGCTTTCTTT.

The rearrangement uses TRBV28 and TRBJ2-7; TRBD2 is a possible D gene (6 bases). Germline V gene sequence: CDR1 MDHEN, CDR2 SYDVKM. The CDR3 is 16 amino acids. The V and J ends lost 3 bases and 1 base respectively, with 16 bases between them. CDR3 region: CASSFTGLTYSYEQYF. Here the CDR3 DNA reads TGTGCCAGCAGTTTTACGGGACTCACCTATTCCTACGAGCAGTACTTC. Together with reference TRBV28 and TRBJ2-7, the CDR3 gives the full variable domain: DVKVTQSSRYLVKRTGEKVFLECVQDMDHENMFWYRQDPGLGLRLIYFSYDVKMKEKGDIPEGYSVSREKKERFSLILESASTNQTSMYLCASSFTGLTYSYEQYFGPGTRLTVT.

The chain is built from TRBV5-1 and TRBJ1-4, with unresolved D. The germline V gene has CDR1 SGHRS and CDR2 YFSETQ. V was clipped by 2 bases and J by 4 bases, with 9 bases between them. This CDR3 has 14 residues. DNA for the CDR3: TGCGCCAGCAGCTTCCAGACAAGTAATGAAAAACTGTTTTTT. Protein: CASSFQTSNEKLFF.

The V call is TRBV18, the J call TRBJ2-7, with D uncertain. The CDR3 is 15 residues long. The germline V gene has CDR1 KGHSH and CDR2 LQKENI. The V gene lost 2 bases and the J gene lost 0 bases, with 11 bases spanning the gap. CDR3 in amino acids: CASSPSGGGSYEQYF. CDR3 sequence (DNA): TGTGCCAGCTCACCAAGTGGTGGCGGCTCCTACGAGCAGTACTTC.

V usage is TRBV2 and J usage is TRBJ2-1, with a weak D call TRBD1 (5 bases). The CDR3 loop spans 14 amino acids. Trimming pared 3 bases from V and 4 bases from J, leaving 10 bases between. The germline CDR1 and CDR2 sequences are SNHLY and FYNNEI. The CDR3 region is CASSDRVGYNEQFF. The CDR3 DNA reads TGTGCCAGCAGTGACAGGGTAGGGTACAATGAGCAGTTCTTC. The whole variable domain, remainder taken from reference TRBV2 and TRBJ2-1, is EPEVTQTPSHQVTQMGQEVILRCVPISNHLYFYWYRQILGQKVEFLVSFYNNEISEKSEIFDDQFSVERPDGSNFTLKIRSTKLEDSAMYFCASSDRVGYNEQFFGPGTRLTVL.

The rearrangement joins TRBV27 to TRBJ1-1; no clear D gene. CDR3 size: 13 residues. Germline CDR1 reads MNHEY; CDR2 reads SMNVEV (reference sequence). V was cut by 3 bases and J by 4 bases, with 9 bases left in between. The CDR3 loop is CASSLGGITEAFF. The CDR3 DNA sequence: TGTGCCAGCAGTTTGGGAGGGATCACTGAAGCTTTCTTT.

Turning to this clone: At one boundary the junction diverges from the germline segment, which might be a read error. This sequence joins TRBV28 and TRBJ1-2; D may be TRBD1 (5 bases). Germline V lookup: CDR1 MDHEN, CDR2 SYDVKM. The CDR3 consists of 13 residues. The DNA for the CDR3 is TGTGCCAGCAGTCGTCTCGGGGGGTATGCCTACACCTTC. This encodes CASSRLGGYAYTF.

This chain joins TRBV6-1 and TRBJ2-1, with a possible D match to TRBD1 (7 bases). V lost 5 bases to trimming and J lost 0 bases, with 14 bases between them. Germline loops: CDR1 MNHNS, CDR2 SASEGT. CDR3 length equals 16 residues. The CDR3 protein is CASSQEEGASYNEQFF. CDR3 sequence (DNA): TGTGCCAGCAGTCAAGAGGAGGGGGCCTCCTACAATGAGCAGTTCTTC.

This clone occurred a few times. The rearrangement uses TRBV5-1 and TRBJ2-1; D is possibly TRBD2 (6 bases). Germline CDR1 reads SGHRS; CDR2 reads YFSETQ. V dropped 1 base and J dropped 7 bases, with 9 bases sitting between them. The CDR3 spans 13 residues. This CDR3 is CASSLWGTNEQFF. CDR3 nucleotide sequence: TGCGCCAGCAGCTTGTGGGGGACTAATGAGCAGTTCTTC.

The chain joins TRBV5-5 to TRBJ1-1; no firm D call. CDR1 is SGHKS and CDR2 is YYEKEE in the germline V gene (reference sequence). This CDR3 is 12 amino acids long. With 4 bases removed from V and 6 bases from J, the gap between germline ends came to 10 bases. CDR3 in amino acids: CASSTVLSEAFF. The DNA of the CDR3 is TGTGCCAGCAGCACAGTTCTCTCTGAAGCTTTCTTT.

The chain joins TRBV11-3 to TRBJ2-3, with D possibly matching TRBD1 (5 bases). Germline lookup yields CDR1 SGHNT and CDR2 YENEEA. The CDR3 is made up of 15 amino acids. V was shortened by 2 bases and J by 0 bases, with 9 bases between the two germline ends. The CDR3 reads CASSLSYRSTDTQYF. The CDR3 DNA is TGTGCCAGCAGCTTATCATACAGGAGCACAGATACGCAGTATTTT.

The chain couples TRBV18 to TRBJ2-5; 12 bases fit TRBD1. The ends lost 6 bases at V and 5 bases at J; junction bases unmatched: 13. Germline-derived CDR1 and CDR2 are KGHSH and LQKENI. The CDR3 is 17 amino acids. CDR3 in amino acids: CASSPPSGTGGRETQYF. The CDR3 bases are TGTGCCAGCTCGCCTCCTTCCGGGACAGGGGGCCGGGAGACCCAGTACTTC.